This T cell receptor (beta chain) was recorded in a study of blood T cells in healthy people across ages. Study-wide results and caveats: Naive T cell percentage showed a strong correlation with TCR beta diversity. Among T cells, TCR beta diversity per million cells dropped roughly linearly as age rose.

A J-beta primer mix and a sample-barcoded 5' primer were used in a second PCR of about 6 to 12 cycles. TCRdb ran MiXCR on the 5' RACE reads and lists one entry per CDR3 protein. This table has 700,000 to 950,000 distinct CDR3 sequences, about three fifths appearing once. Regarding this clonotype: What it recognizes is unknown.

The germline V gene has CDR1 MNHNS and CDR2 SASEGT. Trimming removed 3 bases from V and 2 bases from J, with 8 bases in between. This CDR3 has 14 residues. Extraction of total RNA produced a minimum of 5 micrograms from each sample. This TCR was recovered from a man aged 25-40 years in good health. Material: blood. V and J are TRBV6-1 and TRBJ2-1; possible D gene TRBD1, 5 bases. CDR3 in amino acids: CASSDQGAYNEQFF. The DNA for the CDR3 is TGTGCCAGCAGTGACCAGGGTGCCTACAATGAGCAGTTCTTC.